A selection of T cell receptor beta chains follows, all from one sample in a study of blood T cell repertoires in COVID-19. Sequencing was performed with immunoSEQ multiplex PCR; in TCRdb, only in-frame clones are kept and a portion is missing. Of roughly 100,000 clones in the sample, almost 90% were seen once. The sample comprised peripheral blood. Receptors originate from a human donor in a cohort sampled during active COVID-19. CDR3s include the opening cysteine and the closing phenylalanine or tryptophan. D genes are given only for firm matches. Clone size is not always given. Where it is, it says once, few, many or a class for expanded clones.

DNA	CDR3	V	J	size	D
TGTGCCACCAGTGATCCTTCCCGACAGGCGTGGTTCTTC	CATSDPSRQAWFF	TRBV24-1	TRBJ2-1	.	.
TGTGCCAGCTCACCACCGCAGGGGGTAGTGGGCTACGAGCAGTACTTC	CASSPPQGVVGYEQYF	TRBV18	TRBJ2-7	.	TRBD1
TGTGCCAGCAGCTTAACGAGCGGGAGTTCAGATACGCAGTATTTT	CASSLTSGSSDTQYF	TRBV7-9	TRBJ2-3	.	TRBD2
TGTGCCAGCAGCTTAGCGTCTAGCACAGATACGCAGTATTTT	CASSLASSTDTQYF	TRBV11-3	TRBJ2-3	once	.
TGTGCCAGCAGCCTCCTGACCCTGGGACAGGGAGGGTACGAGCAGTACTTC	CASSLLTLGQGGYEQYF	TRBV28	TRBJ2-7	.	TRBD1
TGTGCCAGCAGCTCAGACAGGGGGCCATTCCACTACGAGCAGTACTTC	CASSSDRGPFHYEQYF	TRBV21-1	TRBJ2-7	.	.
TGTGCCAGCAGTTTCAACAGGAACTATGGCTACACCTTC	CASSFNRNYGYTF	TRBV12-3/TRBV12-4	TRBJ1-2	.	.
TGTGCCAGCAGCCCAAGCTCACACACAGGGCCCTATGGCTACACCTTC	CASSPSSHTGPYGYTF	TRBV3-1/TRBV3-2	TRBJ1-2	.	.
TGTGCCAGCAGCCAAGAAACCGGGGGTCGAAGGTTGAACACTGAAGCTTTCTTT	CASSQETGGRRLNTEAFF	TRBV4-2	TRBJ1-1	.	.
TGTGCCAGCAGGATAAATGACAGGGGACATCGCAATCAGCCCCAGCATTTT	CASRINDRGHRNQPQHF	TRBV28	TRBJ1-5	.	TRBD1
TGTGCCAGAAGCACCCGAGGGACAGGGATGGGGTACGAGCAGTACTTC	CARSTRGTGMGYEQYF	TRBV7-5	TRBJ2-7	.	.
TGCGCCAGCAGCCAAGGGGGCGGGAGAATGAGCTCCTACGAGCAGTACTTC	CASSQGGGRMSSYEQYF	TRBV4-3	TRBJ2-7	.	TRBD2
TGCGCCAGCAGCTTGGGGGGCAGCCATAGCAATCAGCCCCAGCATTTT	CASSLGGSHSNQPQHF	TRBV5-1	TRBJ1-5	.	.
TGTGCCAGCAGCACTAGCGGGAGGGGTAGCACAGATACGCAGTATTTT	CASSTSGRGSTDTQYF	TRBV9	TRBJ2-3	.	TRBD2
TGTGCCAGCAGTTTTGTTGGCGGTGAGCAGTTCTTC	CASSFVGGEQFF	TRBV12-3/TRBV12-4	TRBJ2-1	many	.
TGCGCCAGCAGCCTAAGGACAGGGGCACCCTACGAGCAGTACTTC	CASSLRTGAPYEQYF	TRBV5-1	TRBJ2-7	once	TRBD1
TGTGCCAGCAGTTTATATCGGGGGAGGTCTGGAAACACCATATATTTT	CASSLYRGRSGNTIYF	TRBV27	TRBJ1-3	.	.
TGTGCCAGTAAGACAGGGGCTAGCCGGGAGCAGTACTTC	CASKTGASREQYF	TRBV27	TRBJ2-7	.	TRBD1
TGTGCCAGTAGTAAAAGGGGTCAGGGGCTAAACAATCAGCCCCAGCATTTT	CASSKRGQGLNNQPQHF	TRBV19	TRBJ1-5	.	.
TGCGCCAGCAGCCAGAGGTACCGGGGGAGTGAGACCCAGTACTTC	CASSQRYRGSETQYF	TRBV4-1	TRBJ2-5	.	.
TGTGCCTGGAGTTTGACTGGCAATCAGCCCCAGCATTTT	CAWSLTGNQPQHF	TRBV30	TRBJ1-5	.	.
TGTGCCAGCAGCTTGGACAGGTTAAGTCTAGCGGGAGTGTCAGAGACCCAGTACTTC	CASSLDRLSLAGVSETQYF	TRBV5-4	TRBJ2-5	.	TRBD2
TGTGCCACCAGTGGAGGGTTTGGGGGAGGGTTCACCTACAATGAGCAGTTCTTC	CATSGGFGGGFTYNEQFF	TRBV24-1	TRBJ2-1	.	TRBD2
TGTGCCAGCAACCCGGTGGGACAGGGTTCCGGGGAGCTGTTTTTT	CASNPVGQGSGELFF	TRBV5-6	TRBJ2-2	.	TRBD1
TGTGCCAGTTCATACGGACAGGGGGTAACGGGGGCCAACGTCCTGACTTTC	CASSYGQGVTGANVLTF	TRBV7-8	TRBJ2-6	.	TRBD1
TGTGCCAGCAGCCTTAGCGGTACGCTTAATGAAAAACTGTTTTTT	CASSLSGTLNEKLFF	TRBV7-9	TRBJ1-4	.	.
TGTGCCAGCAGCGTAGTAGGGACAGCCAACACTGAAGCTTTCTTT	CASSVVGTANTEAFF	TRBV9	TRBJ1-1	once	TRBD1
TGTGCCAGCAGTATCCGACAGGGGCTCAATGAGCAGTTCTTC	CASSIRQGLNEQFF	TRBV6-5	TRBJ2-1	.	TRBD1